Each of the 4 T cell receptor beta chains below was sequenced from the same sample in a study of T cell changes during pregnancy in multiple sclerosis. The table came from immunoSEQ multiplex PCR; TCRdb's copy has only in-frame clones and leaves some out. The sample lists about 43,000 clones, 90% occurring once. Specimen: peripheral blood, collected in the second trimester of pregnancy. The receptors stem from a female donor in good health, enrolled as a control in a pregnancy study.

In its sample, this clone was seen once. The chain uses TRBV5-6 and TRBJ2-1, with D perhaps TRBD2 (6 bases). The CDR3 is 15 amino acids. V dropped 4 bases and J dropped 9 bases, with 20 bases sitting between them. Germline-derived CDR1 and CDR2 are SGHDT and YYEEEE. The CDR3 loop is CASSTRDFSWGEQFF. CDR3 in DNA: TGTGCCAGCAGCACACGGGACTTTTCCTGGGGTGAGCAGTTCTTC.

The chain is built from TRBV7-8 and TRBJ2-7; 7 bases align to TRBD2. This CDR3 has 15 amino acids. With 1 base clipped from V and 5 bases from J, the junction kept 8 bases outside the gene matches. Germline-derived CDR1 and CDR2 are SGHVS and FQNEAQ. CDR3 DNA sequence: TGTGCCAGCAGCTTAGGCCCCGGGAGGTCGAACGAGCAGTACTTC. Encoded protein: CASSLGPGRSNEQYF. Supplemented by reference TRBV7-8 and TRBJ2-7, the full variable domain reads GAGVSQSPRYKVAKRGQDVALRCDPISGHVSLFWYQQALGQGPEFLTYFQNEAQLDKSGLPSDRFFAERPEGSVSTLKIQRTQQEDSAVYLCASSLGPGRSNEQYFGPGTRLTVT.

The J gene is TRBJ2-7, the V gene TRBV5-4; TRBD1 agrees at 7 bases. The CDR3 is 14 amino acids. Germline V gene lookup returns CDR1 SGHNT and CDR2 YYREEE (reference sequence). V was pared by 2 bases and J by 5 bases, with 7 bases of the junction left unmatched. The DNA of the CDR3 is TGTGCCAGCAGCTTACAGGGGAGAACCCACGAGCAGTACTTC. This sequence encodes CASSLQGRTHEQYF.

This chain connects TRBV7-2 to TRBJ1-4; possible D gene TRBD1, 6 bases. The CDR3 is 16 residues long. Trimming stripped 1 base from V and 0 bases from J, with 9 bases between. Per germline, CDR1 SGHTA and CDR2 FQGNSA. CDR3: CASSLVQGATNEKLFF. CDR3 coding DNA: TGTGCCAGCAGCTTAGTACAGGGCGCAACTAATGAAAAACTGTTTTTT.